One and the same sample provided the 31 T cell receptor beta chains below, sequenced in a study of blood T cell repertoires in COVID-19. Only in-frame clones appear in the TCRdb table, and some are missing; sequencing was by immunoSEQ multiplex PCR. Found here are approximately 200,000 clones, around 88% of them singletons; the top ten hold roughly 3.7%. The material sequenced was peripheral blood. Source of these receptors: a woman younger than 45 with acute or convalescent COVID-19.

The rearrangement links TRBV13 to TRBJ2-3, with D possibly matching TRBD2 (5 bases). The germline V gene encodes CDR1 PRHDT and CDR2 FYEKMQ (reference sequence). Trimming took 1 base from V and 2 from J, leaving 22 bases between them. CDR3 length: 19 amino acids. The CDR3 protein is CASSLEGRWTETTTDTQYF. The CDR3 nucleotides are TGTGCCAGCAGCTTAGAAGGGAGATGGACTGAGACAACCACAGATACGCAGTATTTT.

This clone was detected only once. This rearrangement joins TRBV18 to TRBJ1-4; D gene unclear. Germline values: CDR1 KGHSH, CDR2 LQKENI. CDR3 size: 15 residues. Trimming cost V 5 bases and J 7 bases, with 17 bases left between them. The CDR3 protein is CASSSRTAEGEKLFF. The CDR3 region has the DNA TGTGCCAGCTCATCTCGGACGGCAGAGGGTGAAAAACTGTTTTTT.

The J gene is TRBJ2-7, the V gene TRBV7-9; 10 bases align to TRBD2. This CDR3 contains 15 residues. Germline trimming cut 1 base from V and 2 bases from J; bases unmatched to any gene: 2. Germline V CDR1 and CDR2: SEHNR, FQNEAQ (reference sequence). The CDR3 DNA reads TGTGCCAGCAGCTTAGGACTAGCGGGCGCCTACGAGCAGTACTTC. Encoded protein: CASSLGLAGAYEQYF.

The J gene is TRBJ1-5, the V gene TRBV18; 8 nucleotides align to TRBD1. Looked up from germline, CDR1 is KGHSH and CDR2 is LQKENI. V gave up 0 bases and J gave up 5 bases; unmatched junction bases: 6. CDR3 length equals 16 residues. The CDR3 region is CASSPPDRGGYQPQHF. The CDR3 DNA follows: TGTGCCAGCTCACCACCCGACAGGGGAGGGTATCAGCCCCAGCATTTT.

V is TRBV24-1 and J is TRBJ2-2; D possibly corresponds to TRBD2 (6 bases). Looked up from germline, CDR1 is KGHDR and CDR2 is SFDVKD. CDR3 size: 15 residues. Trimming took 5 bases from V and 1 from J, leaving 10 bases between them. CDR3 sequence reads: CATSGGGRNTGELFF. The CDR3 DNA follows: TGTGCCACCAGTGGGGGAGGTCGGAACACCGGGGAGCTGTTTTTT.

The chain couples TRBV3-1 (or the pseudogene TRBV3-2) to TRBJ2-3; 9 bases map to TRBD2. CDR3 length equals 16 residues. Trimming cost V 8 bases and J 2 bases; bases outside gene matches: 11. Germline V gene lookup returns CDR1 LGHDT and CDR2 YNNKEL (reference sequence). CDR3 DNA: TGTGCCAGCTCTCTAGATCGACTAGCGGCCACAGATACGCAGTATTTT. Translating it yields CASSLDRLAATDTQYF.

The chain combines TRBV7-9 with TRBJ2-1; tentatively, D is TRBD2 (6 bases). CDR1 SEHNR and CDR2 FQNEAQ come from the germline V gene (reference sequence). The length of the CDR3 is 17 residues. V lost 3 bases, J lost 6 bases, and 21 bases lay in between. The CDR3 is CASSFIRSGDLGNEQFF. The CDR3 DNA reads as TGTGCCAGCAGCTTTATCAGGTCGGGGGACTTAGGCAATGAGCAGTTCTTC.

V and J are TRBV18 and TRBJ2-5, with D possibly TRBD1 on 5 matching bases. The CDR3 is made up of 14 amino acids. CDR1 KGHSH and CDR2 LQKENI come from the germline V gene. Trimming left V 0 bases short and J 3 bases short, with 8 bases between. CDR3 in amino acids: CASSPPLGEETQYF. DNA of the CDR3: TGTGCCAGCTCACCACCGTTAGGGGAAGAGACCCAGTACTTC.

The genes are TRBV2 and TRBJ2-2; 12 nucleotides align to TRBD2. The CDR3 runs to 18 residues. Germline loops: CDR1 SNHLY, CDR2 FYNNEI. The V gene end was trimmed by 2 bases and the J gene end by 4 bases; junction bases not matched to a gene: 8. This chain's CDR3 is CASSERLAGGPSTGELFF. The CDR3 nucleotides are TGTGCCAGCAGTGAACGGCTAGCGGGAGGGCCCAGCACCGGGGAGCTGTTTTTT.

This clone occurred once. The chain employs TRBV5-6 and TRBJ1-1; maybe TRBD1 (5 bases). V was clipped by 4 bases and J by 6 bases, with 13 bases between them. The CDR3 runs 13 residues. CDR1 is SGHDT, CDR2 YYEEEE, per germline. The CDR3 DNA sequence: TGTGCCAGCAGCACTACTTGGGGGGCTGAAGCTTTCTTT. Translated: CASSTTWGAEAFF.

CDR3 sequence (DNA): TGTGCCAGCAGTTTATGGCCCCCGAGGGAAAAAGAGACCCAGTACTTC. Amino acid sequence: CASSLWPPREKETQYF. V usage is TRBV27 and J usage is TRBJ2-5, with a tentative D call TRBD2 (5 bases). From germline, CDR1 is MNHEY and CDR2 SMNVEV (reference sequence). This CDR3 has 16 residues. V gave up 1 base and J gave up 3 bases, with 15 bases separating them.

The CDR3 nucleotides are TGTGCCAGCAGCCAAGATCACCGGGGAAAACTGTTTTTT. It codes for CASSQDHRGKLFF. The genes are TRBV3-1 (or the pseudogene TRBV3-2) and TRBJ1-4; D gene ambiguous. Trimming took 0 bases from V and 10 from J, leaving 9 bases between them. This CDR3 is built from 13 residues. The germline V gene has CDR1 LGHDT and CDR2 YNNKEL (reference sequence).

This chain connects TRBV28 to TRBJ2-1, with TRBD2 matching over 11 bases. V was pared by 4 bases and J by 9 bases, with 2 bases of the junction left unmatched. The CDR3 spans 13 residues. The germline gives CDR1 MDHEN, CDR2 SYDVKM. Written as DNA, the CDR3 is TGTGCCAGCAGTTCTAGCGGGAGGAGTGAGCAGTTCTTC. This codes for CASSSSGRSEQFF.

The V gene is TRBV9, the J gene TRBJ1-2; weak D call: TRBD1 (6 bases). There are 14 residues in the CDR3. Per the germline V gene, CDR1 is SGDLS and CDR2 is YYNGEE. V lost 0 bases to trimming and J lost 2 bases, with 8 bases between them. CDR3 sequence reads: CASSVGQGNYGYTF. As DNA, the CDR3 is TGTGCCAGCAGCGTAGGGCAGGGGAACTATGGCTACACCTTC.

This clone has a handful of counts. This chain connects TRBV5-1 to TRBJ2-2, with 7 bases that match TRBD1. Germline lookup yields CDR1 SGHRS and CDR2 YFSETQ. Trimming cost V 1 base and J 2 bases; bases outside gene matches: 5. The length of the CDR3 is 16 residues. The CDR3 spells CASSLLGGANTGELFF. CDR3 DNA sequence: TGCGCCAGCAGCTTGTTAGGGGGCGCTAACACCGGGGAGCTGTTTTTT. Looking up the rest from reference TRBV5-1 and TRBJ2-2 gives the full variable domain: KAGVTQTPRYLIKTRGQQVTLSCSPISGHRSVSWYQQTPGQGLQFLFEYFSETQRNKGNFPGRFSGRQFSNSRSEMNVSTLELGDSALYLCASSLLGGANTGELFFGEGSRLTVL.

CDR3 loop: CASSSQGFVDQPQHF. The CDR3 coding sequence is TGTGCCAGCTCATCTCAGGGTTTTGTAGATCAGCCCCAGCATTTT. The gene calls are TRBV18 and TRBJ1-5; a weak D match, TRBD1 (5 bases). CDR1 is KGHSH, CDR2 LQKENI, per germline. Trimming shortened V by 5 bases and J by 5 bases, and 16 bases separated the two germline ends. CDR3 length equals 15 residues.

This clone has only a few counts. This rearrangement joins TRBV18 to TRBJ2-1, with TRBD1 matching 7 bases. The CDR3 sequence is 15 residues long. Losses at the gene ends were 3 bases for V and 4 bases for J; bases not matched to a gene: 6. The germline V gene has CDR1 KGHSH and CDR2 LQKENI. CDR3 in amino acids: CASSPTNRGYNEQFF. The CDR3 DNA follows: TGTGCCAGCTCACCCACAAACAGGGGATACAATGAGCAGTTCTTC.

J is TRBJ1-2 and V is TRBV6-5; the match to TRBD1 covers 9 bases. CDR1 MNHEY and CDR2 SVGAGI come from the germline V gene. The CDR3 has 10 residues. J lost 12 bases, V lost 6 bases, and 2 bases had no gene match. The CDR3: CASRGQGDTF. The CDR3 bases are TGTGCCAGCAGGGGACAGGGAGACACCTTC.

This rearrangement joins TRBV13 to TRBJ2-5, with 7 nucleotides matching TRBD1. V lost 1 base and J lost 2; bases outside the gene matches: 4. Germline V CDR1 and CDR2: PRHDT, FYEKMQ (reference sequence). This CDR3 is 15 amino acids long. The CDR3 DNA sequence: TGTGCCAGCAGCTTAGATAGGGGACAGCAAGAGACCCAGTACTTC. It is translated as CASSLDRGQQETQYF.

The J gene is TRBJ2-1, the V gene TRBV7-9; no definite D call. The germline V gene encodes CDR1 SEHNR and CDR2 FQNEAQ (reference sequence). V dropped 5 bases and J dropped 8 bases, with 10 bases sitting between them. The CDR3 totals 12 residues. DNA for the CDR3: TGTGCCAGCAGCGCCGGTATCGATGAGCAGTTCTTC. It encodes CASSAGIDEQFF.

The DNA for the CDR3 is TGTGCCACCATCTTGGGGACAGGGGATGGACAGCCCCAGCATTTT. It translates to CATILGTGDGQPQHF. This chain joins TRBV28 and TRBJ1-5; 10 bases align to TRBD1. This CDR3 is built from 15 residues. V was pared by 10 bases and J by 7 bases, with 13 bases of the junction left unmatched. Germline CDR1 reads MDHEN; CDR2 reads SYDVKM. Complete variable domain (other parts from reference TRBV28 and TRBJ1-5): DVKVTQSSRYLVKRTGEKVFLECVQDMDHENMFWYRQDPGLGLRLIYFSYDVKMKEKGDIPEGYSVSREKKERFSLILESASTNQTSMYLCATILGTGDGQPQHFGDGTRLSIL.

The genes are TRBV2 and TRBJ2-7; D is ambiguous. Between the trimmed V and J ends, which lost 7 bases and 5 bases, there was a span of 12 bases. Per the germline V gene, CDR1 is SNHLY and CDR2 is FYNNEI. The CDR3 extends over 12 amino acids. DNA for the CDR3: TGTGCCAGCAATAGTCGAATTGACGAGCAGTACTTC. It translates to CASNSRIDEQYF. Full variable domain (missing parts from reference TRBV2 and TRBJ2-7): EPEVTQTPSHQVTQMGQEVILRCVPISNHLYFYWYRQILGQKVEFLVSFYNNEISEKSEIFDDQFSVERPDGSNFTLKIRSTKLEDSAMYFCASNSRIDEQYFGPGTRLTVT.

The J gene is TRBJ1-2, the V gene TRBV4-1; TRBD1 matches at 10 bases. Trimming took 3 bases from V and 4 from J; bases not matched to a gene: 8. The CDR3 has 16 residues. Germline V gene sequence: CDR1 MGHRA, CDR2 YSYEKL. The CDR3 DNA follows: TGCGCCAGCAGCCAGTCCGGGACAGGGGTGGGCTATGGCTACACCTTC. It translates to CASSQSGTGVGYGYTF.

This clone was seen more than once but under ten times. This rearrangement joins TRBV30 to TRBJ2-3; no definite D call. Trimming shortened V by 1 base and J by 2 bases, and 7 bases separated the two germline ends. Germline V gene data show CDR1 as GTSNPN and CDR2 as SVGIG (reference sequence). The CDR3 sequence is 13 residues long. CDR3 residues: CAWSAGSTDTQYF. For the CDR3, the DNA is TGTGCCTGGAGTGCCGGTTCCACAGATACGCAGTATTTT.

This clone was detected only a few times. The CDR3 loop is CASSQGIAGGTGELFF. CDR3 in DNA: TGTGCCAGCAGCCAAGGGATAGCGGGAGGAACCGGGGAGCTGTTTTTT. V usage is TRBV4-2 and J usage is TRBJ2-2, with TRBD2 identical over 10 bases. J was trimmed by 5 bases and V by 1 base; bases with no gene match: 4. The CDR3 length is 16 residues. Looked up from germline, CDR1 is LGHNA and CDR2 is YNFKEQ.

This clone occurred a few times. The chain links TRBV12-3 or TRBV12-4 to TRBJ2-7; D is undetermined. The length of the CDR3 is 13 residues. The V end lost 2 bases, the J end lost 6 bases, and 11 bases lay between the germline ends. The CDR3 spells CASSLPSGGEQYF. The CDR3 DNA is TGTGCCAGCAGTTTACCCTCGGGTGGCGAGCAGTACTTC.

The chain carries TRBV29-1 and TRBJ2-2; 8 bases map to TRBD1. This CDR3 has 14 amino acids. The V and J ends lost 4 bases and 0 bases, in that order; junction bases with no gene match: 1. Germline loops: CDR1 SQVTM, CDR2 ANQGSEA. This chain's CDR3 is CSVAGGANTGELFF. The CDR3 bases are TGCAGCGTTGCAGGGGGCGCGAACACCGGGGAGCTGTTTTTT.

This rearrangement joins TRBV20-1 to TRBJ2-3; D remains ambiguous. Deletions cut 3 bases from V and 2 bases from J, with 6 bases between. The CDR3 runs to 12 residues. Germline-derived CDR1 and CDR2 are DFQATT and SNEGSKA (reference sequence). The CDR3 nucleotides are TGCAGTGCTAGTAGAGTCACAGATACGCAGTATTTT. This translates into CSASRVTDTQYF.

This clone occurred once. CDR3 nucleotide sequence: TGTGCCAGCAGCTCCAATAGTGCAGAAGCTTTCTTT. Translation gives CASSSNSAEAFF. The chain couples TRBV11-3 to TRBJ1-1; no firm D call. The CDR3 is made up of 12 amino acids. V was cut by 4 bases and J by 8 bases, with 11 bases left in between. Germline CDR1 reads SGHNT; CDR2 reads YENEEA.

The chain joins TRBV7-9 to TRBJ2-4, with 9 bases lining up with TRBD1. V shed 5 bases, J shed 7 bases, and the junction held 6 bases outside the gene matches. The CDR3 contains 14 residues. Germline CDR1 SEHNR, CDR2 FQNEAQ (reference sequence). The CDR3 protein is CASSLTGGYNIQYF. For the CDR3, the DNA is TGTGCCAGCAGCCTGACAGGGGGGTACAACATTCAGTACTTC.

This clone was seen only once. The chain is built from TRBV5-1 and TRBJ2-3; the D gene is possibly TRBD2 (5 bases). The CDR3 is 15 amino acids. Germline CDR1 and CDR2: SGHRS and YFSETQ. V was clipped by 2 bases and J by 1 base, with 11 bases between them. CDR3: CASSLEGRRTDTQYF. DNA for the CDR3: TGCGCCAGCAGCTTAGAGGGCAGACGCACAGATACGCAGTATTTT.